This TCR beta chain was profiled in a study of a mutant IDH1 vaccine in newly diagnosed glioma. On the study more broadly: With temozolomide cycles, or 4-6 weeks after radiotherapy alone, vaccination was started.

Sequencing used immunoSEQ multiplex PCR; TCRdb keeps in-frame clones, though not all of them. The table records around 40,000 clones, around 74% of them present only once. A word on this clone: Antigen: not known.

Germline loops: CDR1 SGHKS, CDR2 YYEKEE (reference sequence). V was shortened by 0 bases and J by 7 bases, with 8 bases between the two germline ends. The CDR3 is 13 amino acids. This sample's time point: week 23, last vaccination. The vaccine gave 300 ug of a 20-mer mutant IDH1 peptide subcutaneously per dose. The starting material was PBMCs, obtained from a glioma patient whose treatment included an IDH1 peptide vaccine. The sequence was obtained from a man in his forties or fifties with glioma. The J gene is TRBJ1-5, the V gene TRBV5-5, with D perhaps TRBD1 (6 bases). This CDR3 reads CASSLAGEQPQHF. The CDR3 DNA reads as TGTGCCAGCAGCTTGGCAGGGGAGCAGCCCCAGCATTTT.